Shown below are 14 T cell receptor beta chains from a single sample sequenced in a study of OX40 agonist ivuxolimab in advanced cancers. Measured with immunoSEQ multiplex PCR; TCRdb has only the in-frame clones, and not every one. The profile shows some 50,000 clones, approximately 80% of them singletons. Sequencing was performed on CD4+ or CD8+ T cells sorted from blood, taken in a trial of the OX40 agonist ivuxolimab. Source of these receptors: an adult with an advanced solid tumor such as melanoma, head and neck, liver or kidney cancer.

This chain joins TRBV5-1 and TRBJ1-2; D is undetermined. The CDR3 has 13 residues. Germline V CDR1 and CDR2: SGHRS, YFSETQ. Between the trimmed V and J ends, which lost 1 base and 6 bases, there was a span of 10 bases. CDR3 protein: CASSLFGRDGYTF. Here the CDR3 DNA reads TGCGCCAGCAGCTTGTTCGGCAGAGATGGCTACACCTTC.

The chain employs TRBV19 and TRBJ1-1, with D perhaps TRBD1 (5 bases). CDR3 size: 15 residues. The germline V and J ends were trimmed by 7 bases and 1 base, with 16 bases remaining between them. The V gene's germline CDR1 is LNHDA and CDR2 SQIVND (reference sequence). This CDR3 is CASTNPRRGNTEAFF. The DNA for the CDR3 is TGTGCCAGTACCAATCCCAGGAGGGGGAACACTGAAGCTTTCTTT.

The chain employs TRBV5-4 and TRBJ1-5, with D possibly being TRBD1 (6 bases). CDR3 length equals 12 residues. V was shortened by 4 bases and J by 7 bases, with 9 bases between the two germline ends. CDR1 and CDR2 (germline): SGHNT, YYREEE (reference sequence). This chain's CDR3 is CASSPDRQPQHF. As DNA, the CDR3 is TGTGCCAGCAGCCCGGACAGACAGCCCCAGCATTTT.

The chain has TRBV2 and TRBJ2-3; D call uncertain. Trimming took off 4 bases at V and 4 bases at J, with 6 bases between the two ends. The CDR3 has 12 residues. Per the germline V gene, CDR1 is SNHLY and CDR2 is FYNNEI. This CDR3 is CASSVPPDTQYF. CDR3 in DNA: TGTGCCAGCAGTGTCCCCCCAGATACGCAGTATTTT. Complete variable domain (other parts from reference TRBV2 and TRBJ2-3): EPEVTQTPSHQVTQMGQEVILRCVPISNHLYFYWYRQILGQKVEFLVSFYNNEISEKSEIFDDQFSVERPDGSNFTLKIRSTKLEDSAMYFCASSVPPDTQYFGPGTRLTVL.

The chain employs TRBV7-3 and TRBJ2-2; 9 nucleotides line up with TRBD1. Germline CDR1 reads SGHTA; CDR2 reads FQGTGA. This CDR3 region has 14 residues. Trimming cost V 5 bases and J 6 bases; bases outside gene matches: 4. As DNA, the CDR3 is TGTGCCAGCAGCCGGGACAGGGTTTCCGGGGAGCTGTTTTTT. Translation gives CASSRDRVSGELFF.

This sequence joins TRBV11-3 and TRBJ1-1; D may be TRBD1 (6 bases). The ends were cut back, 4 bases at V and 1 base at J, with 19 bases in the middle. The germline gives CDR1 SGHNT, CDR2 YENEEA. This CDR3 has 17 amino acids. CDR3 DNA: TGTGCCAGCAGCTCGCGTCCGGGGGGCCTATGGAACACTGAAGCTTTCTTT. The encoded protein is CASSSRPGGLWNTEAFF.

The rearrangement uses TRBV19 and TRBJ1-2; no reliable D call. Germline V gene lookup returns CDR1 LNHDA and CDR2 SQIVND (reference sequence). V gave up 6 bases and J gave up 4 bases, with 12 bases separating them. The CDR3 has 13 amino acids. CDR3 sequence reads: CASSFRESYGYTF. Here the CDR3 DNA reads TGTGCCAGTAGCTTCCGGGAAAGCTATGGCTACACCTTC.

The chain is built from TRBV5-5 and TRBJ1-5; tentative D call: TRBD1 (5 bases). Trimming pared 6 bases from V and 4 bases from J, leaving 14 bases between. Germline-derived CDR1 and CDR2 are SGHKS and YYEKEE (reference sequence). The CDR3 loop spans 14 amino acids. The CDR3: CASTGGRANQPQHF. The CDR3 bases are TGTGCCAGCACTGGGGGAAGGGCTAATCAGCCCCAGCATTTT.

The V and J genes are TRBV5-4 and TRBJ2-2; D is unresolved. This CDR3 has 15 residues. CDR1 is SGHNT, CDR2 YYREEE, per germline (reference sequence). Deletions cut 3 bases from V and 4 bases from J, with 13 bases between. Here the CDR3 DNA reads TGTGCCAGCAGCTCGCCCAGGAACGGCACCGGGGAGCTGTTTTTT. It codes for CASSSPRNGTGELFF.

This chain joins TRBV29-1 and TRBJ2-7; D uncertain. This CDR3 region has 12 residues. CDR1 is SQVTM, CDR2 ANQGSEA, per germline. V lost 1 base and J lost 2, with 6 bases in between. As DNA, the CDR3 is TGCAGCGTTGAAGCAGAGACCTACGAGCAGTACTTC. As protein: CSVEAETYEQYF.

The V call is TRBV7-9, the J call TRBJ1-4; D may be TRBD1 (6 bases). CDR3 length: 17 residues. The germline V gene encodes CDR1 SEHNR and CDR2 FQNEAQ (reference sequence). Trimming pared 5 bases from V and 8 bases from J, leaving 24 bases between. The CDR3 spells CASSPAPRRGGREKLFF. CDR3 DNA: TGTGCCAGCAGCCCCGCCCCCCGGAGGGGGGGGAGGGAAAAACTGTTTTTT.

The V and J genes are TRBV5-4 and TRBJ2-3; 9 nucleotides agree with TRBD2. CDR3 length equals 17 residues. V lost 5 bases, J lost 1 base, and 11 bases stayed unmatched. The V gene's germline CDR1 is SGHNT and CDR2 YYREEE (reference sequence). CDR3 bases: TGTGCCAGCAGAGTTGCGGGGCTAGCGGGGCGCACAGATACGCAGTATTTT. Protein product: CASRVAGLAGRTDTQYF.

The CDR3 DNA reads TGTGCCAGCAGCTTAGCGAGCGGGGTTAGCACAGATACGCAGTATTTT. Translation: CASSLASGVSTDTQYF. This rearrangement joins TRBV7-2 to TRBJ2-3, with TRBD2 matching 7 bases. The junction had 3 bases not matched to a gene; V was cut back by 0 bases and J by 0 bases. The germline gives CDR1 SGHTA, CDR2 FQGNSA. The CDR3 runs 16 residues.

The V and J genes are TRBV29-1 and TRBJ2-1; 10 nucleotides align to TRBD1. V gave up 0 bases and J gave up 7 bases; unmatched junction bases: 9. The germline CDR1 and CDR2 sequences are SQVTM and ANQGSEA. CDR3 length: 16 amino acids. CDR3 sequence: CSVEESWTGGRNEQFF. In nucleotides, the CDR3 is TGCAGCGTTGAAGAAAGTTGGACAGGGGGGAGAAATGAGCAGTTCTTC.